This entry lists 4 T cell receptor beta chains sequenced from one sample in a study of blood T cell repertoires in COVID-19. Profiling relied on immunoSEQ multiplex PCR, and the TCRdb table lists in-frame clones only, not all of them. Counted here are about 83,000 clones, roughly 90% occurring once; the ten biggest clones make up more than 15%. The specimen sequenced was peripheral blood. Every receptor here comes from a woman of 80 years or more with active or convalescent COVID-19.

The rearrangement uses TRBV7-9 and TRBJ2-1, with 11 nucleotides matching TRBD2. Per the germline V gene, CDR1 is SEHNR and CDR2 is FQNEAQ (reference sequence). The CDR3 has 16 residues. J was trimmed by 4 bases and V by 5 bases; bases with no gene match: 7. CDR3 nucleotides: TGTGCCAGCAGCCATAGCGGGGGGGCGCGATACAATGAGCAGTTCTTC. It is translated as CASSHSGGARYNEQFF.

The genes are TRBV6-5 and TRBJ1-1; 7 nucleotides match TRBD1. Germline V gene lookup returns CDR1 MNHEY and CDR2 SVGAGI. The CDR3 consists of 16 residues. With 3 bases clipped from V and 0 bases from J, the junction kept 7 bases outside the gene matches. Here the CDR3 reads CASSYLSRGMNTEAFF. The CDR3 nucleotides are TGTGCCAGCAGTTATTTGAGCAGGGGGATGAACACTGAAGCTTTCTTT.

The chain employs TRBV7-3 and TRBJ2-1; 11 bases are a match to TRBD2. The CDR3 consists of 17 residues. V dropped 5 bases and J dropped 7; count of bases not matched to a gene: 13. CDR1 SGHTA and CDR2 FQGTGA come from the germline V gene. The CDR3 spells CASSIPLAGGKVNEQFF. The CDR3 DNA follows: TGTGCCAGCAGCATCCCTCTAGCGGGGGGAAAGGTTAATGAGCAGTTCTTC.

The chain has TRBV28 and TRBJ2-3; a weak D match, TRBD2 (5 bases). The CDR3 is 14 residues long. Trimming took 4 bases from V and 5 from J, leaving 13 bases between them. Germline V gene data show CDR1 as MDHEN and CDR2 as SYDVKM. The CDR3 protein is CASSSTLVGDTQYF. The CDR3 DNA is TGTGCCAGCAGTTCCACACTAGTCGGAGATACGCAGTATTTT.